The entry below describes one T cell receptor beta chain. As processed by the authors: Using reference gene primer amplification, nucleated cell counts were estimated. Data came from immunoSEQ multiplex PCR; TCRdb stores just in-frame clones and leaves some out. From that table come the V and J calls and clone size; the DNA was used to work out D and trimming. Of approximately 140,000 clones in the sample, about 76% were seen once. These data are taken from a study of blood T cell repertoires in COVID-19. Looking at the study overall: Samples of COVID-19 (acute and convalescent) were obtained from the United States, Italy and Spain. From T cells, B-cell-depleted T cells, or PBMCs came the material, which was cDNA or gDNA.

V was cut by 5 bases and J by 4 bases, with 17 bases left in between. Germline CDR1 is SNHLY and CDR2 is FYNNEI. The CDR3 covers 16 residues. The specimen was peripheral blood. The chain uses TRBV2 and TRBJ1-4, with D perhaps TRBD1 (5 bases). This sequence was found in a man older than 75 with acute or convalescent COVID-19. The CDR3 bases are TGTGCCAGCAGTCTCGGCAGGGCCTTACGTAATGAAAAACTGTTTTTT. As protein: CASSLGRALRNEKLFF.